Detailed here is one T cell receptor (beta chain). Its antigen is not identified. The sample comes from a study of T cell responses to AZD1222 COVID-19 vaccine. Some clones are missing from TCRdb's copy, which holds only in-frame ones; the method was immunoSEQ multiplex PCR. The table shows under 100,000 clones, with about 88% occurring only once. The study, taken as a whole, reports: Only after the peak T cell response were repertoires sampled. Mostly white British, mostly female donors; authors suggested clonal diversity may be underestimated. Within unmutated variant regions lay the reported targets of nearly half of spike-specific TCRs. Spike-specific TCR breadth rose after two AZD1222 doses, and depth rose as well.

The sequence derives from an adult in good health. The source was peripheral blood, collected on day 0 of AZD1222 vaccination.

CDR3 in DNA: TGTGCCACCAGCAGGTCTAGGAGGCCGGAAGGTGAAAAACTGTTTTTT. As protein: CATSRSRRPEGEKLFF. V and J are TRBV15 and TRBJ1-4; D unclear. The CDR3 contains 16 residues. Trimming cost V 3 bases and J 7 bases, with 18 bases left between them. Germline V gene lookup returns CDR1 LNHNV and CDR2 YYDKDF (reference sequence).